Listed below are T cell receptor beta chains from one sample, sequenced in a study of blood T cell repertoires in COVID-19. Profiled with immunoSEQ multiplex PCR; TCRdb holds only in-frame clones, not every one. The repertoire holds tens of thousands of clones, approximately 86% seen once, with more than 25% in the top ten. Input material: peripheral blood. Receptors were obtained from a man aged 50-59 years with acute or convalescent COVID-19. CDR3s include the opening cysteine and the closing phenylalanine or tryptophan. The order of the fields is D gene, clone size, V gene, CDR3 length, J gene, CDR3 protein, CDR3 DNA. D genes are given only for firm matches. Clone size appears in some rows only: once, few, many, or a class for an expanded clone.

d_gene: -; abundance: -; v_gene: TRBV21-1; len: 12; j_gene: TRBJ2-1; CDR3aa: CASSQGRTKKFF; CDR3nt: TGTGCCAGCAGTCAAGGGCGGACAAAAAAGTTCTTC
d_gene: -; abundance: -; v_gene: TRBV5-5; len: 15; j_gene: TRBJ1-4; CDR3aa: CASGAFGGRSEKLFF; CDR3nt: TGTGCCAGCGGGGCTTTCGGGGGGCGCAGTGAAAAACTGTTTTTT
d_gene: -; abundance: -; v_gene: TRBV2; len: 15; j_gene: TRBJ2-2; CDR3aa: CASSVQGQNTGELFF; CDR3nt: TGTGCCAGCAGTGTGCAGGGGCAGAACACCGGGGAGCTGTTTTTT
d_gene: -; abundance: -; v_gene: TRBV12-2; len: 20; j_gene: TRBJ2-3; CDR3aa: CASPKNLDSDSLRHTDTQYF; CDR3nt: TGTGCAAGTCCGAAAAACCTAGACTCGGACAGCCTAAGACACACAGATACGCAGTATTTT
d_gene: TRBD2; abundance: -; v_gene: TRBV3-1/TRBV3-2; len: 14; j_gene: TRBJ2-7; CDR3aa: CASSQAGGPYEQYF; CDR3nt: TGTGCCAGCAGCCAAGCGGGGGGGCCTTACGAGCAGTACTTC
d_gene: TRBD1; abundance: -; v_gene: TRBV3-1/TRBV3-2; len: 20; j_gene: TRBJ2-2; CDR3aa: CASSQTGTGRENTNTGELFF; CDR3nt: TGTGCCAGCAGCCAGACCGGGACAGGGAGGGAAAATACGAACACCGGGGAGCTGTTTTTT
d_gene: -; abundance: -; v_gene: TRBV29-1; len: 13; j_gene: TRBJ1-2; CDR3aa: CSVDGTPNYGYTF; CDR3nt: TGCAGCGTAGACGGGACACCTAACTATGGCTACACCTTC
d_gene: -; abundance: -; v_gene: TRBV7-2; len: 13; j_gene: TRBJ1-1; CDR3aa: CASSSGRGHEAFF; CDR3nt: TGTGCCAGCAGTTCGGGGAGGGGACATGAAGCTTTCTTT
d_gene: -; abundance: -; v_gene: TRBV7-6; len: 15; j_gene: TRBJ1-2; CDR3aa: CASSPRGELDYGYTF; CDR3nt: TGTGCCAGCAGCCCACGGGGGGAACTGGACTATGGCTACACCTTC
d_gene: -; abundance: -; v_gene: TRBV27; len: 13; j_gene: TRBJ2-7; CDR3aa: CASSPLTIYEQYF; CDR3nt: TGTGCCAGCAGTCCCCTAACCATCTACGAGCAGTACTTC
d_gene: -; abundance: -; v_gene: TRBV6-6; len: 18; j_gene: TRBJ1-1; CDR3aa: CASSLWGRGRGMNTEAFF; CDR3nt: TGTGCCAGCAGTCTTTGGGGCAGGGGCCGAGGAATGAACACTGAAGCTTTCTTT
d_gene: -; abundance: -; v_gene: TRBV7-9; len: 15; j_gene: TRBJ1-2; CDR3aa: CASSPIGSQRDGYTF; CDR3nt: TGTGCCAGCAGCCCCATCGGGAGTCAGAGGGATGGCTACACCTTC
d_gene: TRBD1; abundance: -; v_gene: TRBV19; len: 13; j_gene: TRBJ2-5; CDR3aa: CASSTTGEETQYF; CDR3nt: TGTGCCAGTAGTACGACAGGGGAAGAGACCCAGTACTTC
d_gene: -; abundance: -; v_gene: TRBV7-9; len: 15; j_gene: TRBJ2-3; CDR3aa: CASSLALGGGDTQYF; CDR3nt: TGTGCCAGCAGCTTAGCGCTGGGGGGTGGGGATACGCAGTATTTT
d_gene: TRBD1; abundance: once; v_gene: TRBV19; len: 15; j_gene: TRBJ2-1; CDR3aa: CASSRRQGYLNEQFF; CDR3nt: TGTGCCAGTAGTAGGAGACAGGGTTACCTCAATGAGCAGTTCTTC
d_gene: TRBD1; abundance: -; v_gene: TRBV5-6; len: 14; j_gene: TRBJ1-2; CDR3aa: CASSLAGGTGGYTF; CDR3nt: TGTGCCAGCAGCTTGGCAGGTGGGACAGGTGGCTACACCTTC
d_gene: -; abundance: -; v_gene: TRBV29-1; len: 16; j_gene: TRBJ1-2; CDR3aa: CSVEGQDINHNYGYTF; CDR3nt: TGCAGCGTTGAAGGACAGGATATAAACCATAACTATGGCTACACCTTC
d_gene: TRBD1; abundance: -; v_gene: TRBV19; len: 15; j_gene: TRBJ2-7; CDR3aa: CASSPRQGHSYEQYF; CDR3nt: TGTGCCAGTAGTCCGAGACAGGGACACTCCTACGAGCAGTACTTC
d_gene: -; abundance: few; v_gene: TRBV6-5; len: 11; j_gene: TRBJ1-6; CDR3aa: CASSSQGPLHF; CDR3nt: TGTGCCAGCAGCTCGCAGGGCCCCCTCCACTTT
d_gene: TRBD1; abundance: -; v_gene: TRBV3-1/TRBV3-2; len: 16; j_gene: TRBJ1-2; CDR3aa: CASSHLSGQGALGYTF; CDR3nt: TGTGCCAGCAGCCATCTCTCGGGACAGGGGGCGTTGGGCTACACCTTC